The T cell receptor (beta chain) described here comes from a study of blood T cell repertoires in COVID-19. At the level of the study: Sources were T cells, B-cell-depleted T cells, or PBMCs; the material itself was cDNA or gDNA.

Original methodology: Nucleated cell number was recorded as an estimate derived from reference gene primer amplification. Repertoires were generated with immunoSEQ multiplex PCR, while TCRdb's copy carries only in-frame clones and drops some. The DNA gave D and trimming, while V, J and clone size come from that table. The sample consists of 30,000 to 40,000 clones, more than 75% of them appearing once. Germline assignment: CDR1 SGHTA and CDR2 FQGNSA. The CDR3 length is 15 residues. The V end lost 5 bases, the J end lost 0 bases, and 11 bases lay between the germline ends. This rearrangement joins TRBV7-2 to TRBJ1-3; D is uncertain. The specimen was peripheral blood. This TCR came from a man in his 70s with acute or convalescent COVID-19. In DNA, the CDR3 is TGTGCCAGCAGCCCTATCCAATACTCTGGAAACACCATATATTTT. This encodes CASSPIQYSGNTIYF.